This T cell receptor (beta chain) derives from a study of blood T cells in healthy people across ages. The authors ran a second PCR of about 6 to 11 cycles using a sample-barcoded 5' primer and a J-beta primer mix. TCRdb recomputed calls from the 5' RACE reads with MiXCR, one row per CDR3 protein. The data show around 850,000 distinct CDR3 sequences, around 34% seen once. A word on this clonotype: Its antigen is not known.

CDR1 is LGHNA, CDR2 YNFKEQ, per germline. V was pared by 4 bases and J by 2 bases, with 26 bases between. This CDR3 contains 19 residues. General observations from the study: Unsorted PBMCs ruled out conclusive naive versus antigen-experienced comparison.

The V and J genes are TRBV4-2 and TRBJ2-5; D might be TRBD1 or TRBD2, each matching 6 bases. The sequencing input was blood. This TCR was sampled from a man between 18 and 35 years old in good health. CDR3 sequence: CASSLSAWGASGDQETQYF. In DNA form, the CDR3 reads TGTGCCAGCAGCCTCTCGGCGTGGGGGGCCTCGGGTGATCAAGAGACCCAGTACTTC.